This entry is about one TCR beta chain. Treatment specified: oral pan-JAK inhibitor, 5-10 mg twice daily. Peripheral blood and lesional scalp punch biopsies were taken from alopecia areata patients. RNA, once extracted, was reverse transcribed into cDNA for use as the sequencing template. This table comes from immunoSEQ multiplex PCR, and its TCRdb copy is limited to in-frame clones, with some not included. The sample carries more than 95,000 clones, 61% recorded once. The CDR3 has 13 residues. Germline lookup yields CDR1 MNHNY and CDR2 SVGAGI (reference sequence). Unmatched junction bases numbered 5, after V lost 7 bases and J lost 4 bases. This sample stems from a study of CD8+ T cells in alopecia areata. Across the study: For treated patients, severity scores reflected the percentage of scalp area affected.

This receptor was identified in a human donor with alopecia areata. The rearrangement uses TRBV6-6 and TRBJ2-7, with 9 nucleotides matching TRBD1. The source material was CD4+ T cells sorted from blood, sampled at week 4, from a patient treated with tofacitinib. This chain's CDR3 is CASTDRGAYEQYF. CDR3 nucleotides: TGTGCCAGCACGGACAGGGGCGCGTACGAGCAGTACTTC.